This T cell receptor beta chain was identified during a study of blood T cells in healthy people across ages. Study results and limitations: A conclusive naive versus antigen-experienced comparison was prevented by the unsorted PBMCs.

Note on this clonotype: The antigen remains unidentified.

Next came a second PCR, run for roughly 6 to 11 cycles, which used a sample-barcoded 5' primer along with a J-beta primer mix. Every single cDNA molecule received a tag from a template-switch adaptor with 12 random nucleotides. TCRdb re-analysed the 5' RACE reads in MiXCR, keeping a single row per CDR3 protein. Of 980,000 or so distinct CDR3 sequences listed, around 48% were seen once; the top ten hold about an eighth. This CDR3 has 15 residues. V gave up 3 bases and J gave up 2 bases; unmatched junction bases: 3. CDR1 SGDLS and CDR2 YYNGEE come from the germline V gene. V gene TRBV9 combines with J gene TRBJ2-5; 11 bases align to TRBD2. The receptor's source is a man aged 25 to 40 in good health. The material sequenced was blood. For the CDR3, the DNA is TGTGCCAGCAGCGCGACTAGCGGGGATCAAGAGACCCAGTACTTC. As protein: CASSATSGDQETQYF.